These T cell receptor beta chains were read from a single sample in a study of blood T cell repertoires in COVID-19. Sequencing used immunoSEQ multiplex PCR; TCRdb keeps in-frame clones, though not all of them. The table lists 250,000 or so clones, about 68% of them singletons. Material: peripheral blood. These receptors were taken from an elderly woman with acute or convalescent COVID-19. The CDR3 runs from the conserved cysteine through the conserved F or W. Each record gives: D gene, clone size, J gene, V gene, CDR3 protein, CDR3 DNA. D genes are given only for firm matches. Clone size appears in some rows only: once, few, many, or a class for an expanded clone.

>NA|NA|TRBJ2-3|TRBV6-6
CASSPQGGSPITTDTQYF
TGTGCCAGCAGTCCTCAGGGGGGATCCCCCATAACCACAGATACGCAGTATTTT
>NA|NA|TRBJ2-4|TRBV11-2
CASSNRSPGAKNIQYF
TGTGCCAGCAGCAACCGGTCCCCTGGAGCCAAAAACATTCAGTACTTC
>NA|NA|TRBJ1-2|TRBV6-5
CASGRDTDYGYTF
TGTGCCAGCGGAAGGGACACCGACTATGGCTACACCTTC
>NA|NA|TRBJ2-3|TRBV30
CAWNPRGRSTDTQYF
TGTGCCTGGAACCCCAGGGGAAGATCCACAGATACGCAGTATTTT
>TRBD1|NA|TRBJ1-6|TRBV3-1/TRBV3-2
CASSQSPGGSSYNSPLHF
TGTGCCAGCAGCCAATCACCAGGGGGGAGCTCCTATAATTCACCCCTCCACTTT
>NA|NA|TRBJ1-2|TRBV5-8
CASSLNTANYGYTF
TGTGCCAGCAGCTTGAACACAGCTAACTATGGCTACACCTTC
>NA|few|TRBJ1-4|TRBV7-2
CASSLQGSNEKLFF
TGTGCCAGCAGCTTACAGGGATCTAATGAAAAACTGTTTTTT
>NA|NA|TRBJ2-2|TRBV5-1
CASSLWGPNTGELFF
TGCGCCAGCAGCTTGTGGGGCCCGAACACCGGGGAGCTGTTTTTT
>TRBD2|NA|TRBJ2-5|TRBV6-2/TRBV6-3
CASSSSSGGYQETQYF
TGTGCCAGCAGTTCTTCTAGCGGGGGCTACCAAGAGACCCAGTACTTC
>NA|NA|TRBJ1-2|TRBV10-3
CAISDDNSGYTF
TGTGCCATCAGTGATGATAACTCTGGCTACACCTTC
>NA|NA|TRBJ1-2|TRBV7-6
CASSPGNYGYTF
TGTGCCAGCAGCCCAGGAAACTATGGCTACACCTTC
>TRBD1|NA|TRBJ1-5|TRBV2
CASSGQGAINQPQHF
TGTGCCAGCAGCGGACAGGGGGCAATCAATCAGCCCCAGCATTTT
>NA|NA|TRBJ2-3|TRBV7-2
CASSLDRGTQYF
TGTGCCAGCAGCTTAGACCGGGGTACGCAGTATTTT
>TRBD1|NA|TRBJ1-2|TRBV5-1
CASSWVTGGDGYTF
TGCGCCAGCAGCTGGGTGACAGGGGGTGATGGCTACACCTTC
>NA|NA|TRBJ1-6|TRBV11-2
CASSQLGAYLHF
TGTGCCAGCAGTCAACTGGGGGCCTACCTCCACTTT
>NA|NA|TRBJ2-7|TRBV21-1
CASSPSGGLTPYEQYF
TGTGCCAGCAGCCCTTCCGGAGGGCTCACGCCCTACGAGCAGTACTTC
>TRBD1|NA|TRBJ1-3|TRBV6-5
CASNPSGGSAIYF
TGTGCCAGCAATCCTTCAGGGGGCAGCGCCATATATTTT
>NA|NA|TRBJ2-7|TRBV2
CITSGPYEQYF
TGCATAACTTCAGGGCCCTACGAGCAGTACTTC
>NA|NA|TRBJ2-5|TRBV5-6
CASSFRDSLLGLAQYF
TGTGCCAGCAGCTTTAGGGACTCCCTCCTCGGTTTGGCCCAGTACTTC
>NA|NA|TRBJ2-7|TRBV4-2
CASSHTGSYEQYF
TGTGCCAGCAGCCATACAGGGTCCTACGAGCAGTACTTC
>TRBD2|few|TRBJ2-7|TRBV19
CASSSLAGVEQYF
TGTGCCAGTAGCTCTCTAGCGGGAGTCGAGCAGTACTTC
>TRBD1|NA|TRBJ1-2|TRBV3-1/TRBV3-2
CASSQGGGNNYGYTF
TGTGCCAGCAGCCAAGGAGGGGGCAATAACTATGGCTACACCTTC
>NA|NA|TRBJ1-1|TRBV28
CASSPPRGEGNTEAFF
TGTGCCAGCAGTCCTCCGCGAGGGGAGGGGAACACTGAAGCTTTCTTT
>NA|NA|TRBJ2-3|TRBV11-2
CASSPTSPTDTQYF
TGTGCCAGCAGCCCTACCTCTCCCACAGATACGCAGTATTTT
>NA|NA|TRBJ1-1|TRBV10-3
CAIKGRENTEAFF
TGTGCCATCAAAGGACGGGAGAACACTGAAGCTTTCTTT